The 16 T cell receptor beta chains presented below share a single source sample, sequenced in a study of beta chain features in type 1 diabetes. The sequenced template was cDNA made from the entire isolated RNA. Measured with immunoSEQ multiplex PCR; TCRdb has only the in-frame clones, and not every one. Among about 150,000 clones listed, around 10% were seen once. The source material was central memory CD4+ T cells from blood. The receptors derive from a young man in good health.

This clone has only a few counts. J is TRBJ2-2 and V is TRBV10-3; 10 bases match TRBD1. V lost 11 bases and J lost 5; bases outside the gene matches: 8. CDR3 length: 14 residues. The germline V gene has CDR1 ENHRY and CDR2 SYGVKD. CDR3 nucleotide sequence: TGTGCCGTCCGCGGGACAGGGGAAACCGGGGAGCTGTTTTTT. It yields the protein CAVRGTGETGELFF.

This clone has only a few counts. The chain joins TRBV11-2 to TRBJ1-2; no firm D call. CDR1 is SGHAT and CDR2 is FQNNGV in the germline V gene. V shed 1 base and J shed 4 bases, with 25 bases lying between them. The CDR3 covers 19 residues. The CDR3 sequence: CASSLVPGSTPTKGYGYTF. DNA for the CDR3: TGTGCCAGCAGCTTAGTGCCGGGATCAACACCAACTAAAGGCTATGGCTACACCTTC.

CDR3 nucleotides: TGTGCCAGCAGTTTACCTAATTTAGGGACAGATACGCAGTATTTT. Protein: CASSLPNLGTDTQYF. This chain uses TRBV28 with TRBJ2-3, with no clear D. V lost 2 bases, J lost 3 bases, and 12 bases lay in between. This CDR3 is 15 amino acids long. In germline, CDR1 is MDHEN, CDR2 SYDVKM.

The V and J genes are TRBV11-1 and TRBJ1-6; no definite D call. V gave up 5 bases and J gave up 8 bases, with 13 bases separating them. This CDR3 has 14 residues. Germline CDR1 SGHAT, CDR2 FQDESV (reference sequence). Here the CDR3 DNA reads TGTGCCAGCAGCGTGACCGGGAATGATTCACCCCTCCACTTT. It translates to CASSVTGNDSPLHF.

In this sample, this clone turned up a few times. The gene calls are TRBV27 and TRBJ1-1; D gene unclear. CDR1 is MNHEY, CDR2 SMNVEV, per germline (reference sequence). V gave up 4 bases and J gave up 0 bases, with 9 bases separating them. This CDR3 has 14 amino acids. As DNA, the CDR3 is TGTGCCAGCAGTTCCCTCCTTATGAACACTGAAGCTTTCTTT. Translating gives CASSSLLMNTEAFF.

In the case of this clone: This likely reflects a read error, since a far larger clone is one base away. Other nucleotide sequences from this sample produce the same CDR3. The rearrangement joins TRBV6-6 to TRBJ1-1; 7 positions agree with TRBD1. The junction had 9 bases not matched to a gene; V was cut back by 8 bases and J by 3 bases. Germline assignment: CDR1 MNHNY and CDR2 SVGAGI (reference sequence). CDR3 size: 14 residues. In DNA form, the CDR3 reads TGTGCCAGCCCGTTGACAGGGCGGGACACTGAAGCTTTCTTT. Protein sequence: CASPLTGRDTEAFF.

The CDR3 here is CASSVGDFGGQETQYF. In DNA form, the CDR3 reads TGTGCCAGCAGCGTAGGGGATTTTGGGGGCCAAGAGACCCAGTACTTC. V and J are TRBV9 and TRBJ2-5; D is perhaps TRBD1 or TRBD2 (5 bases each). The germline V and J ends were trimmed by 0 bases and 1 base, with 13 bases remaining between them. CDR3 length: 16 amino acids. Germline V gene sequence: CDR1 SGDLS, CDR2 YYNGEE.

This clone was found many times. The CDR3 reads CASSSQRQGGTQYF. The CDR3 DNA follows: TGTGCCAGCAGCTCGCAGCGACAGGGAGGGACCCAGTACTTC. The chain uses TRBV13 and TRBJ2-5; possible D gene TRBD1, 7 bases. The CDR3 consists of 14 residues. Germline V gives CDR1 PRHDT, CDR2 FYEKMQ (reference sequence). With 4 bases removed from V and 7 bases from J, the gap between germline ends came to 16 bases.

V gene TRBV28 combines with J gene TRBJ2-7; 9 nucleotides line up with TRBD1. This CDR3 is built from 15 residues. After removal of 6 bases from V and 2 bases from J, the junction contained 8 bases not matched to a gene. Germline values: CDR1 MDHEN, CDR2 SYDVKM. DNA for the CDR3: TGTGCCAGCAGCAAACCGGGACAGGGTCCCTACGAGCAGTACTTC. Its protein is CASSKPGQGPYEQYF.

V usage is TRBV6-5 and J usage is TRBJ1-4; D not certain. Germline V gene lookup returns CDR1 MNHEY and CDR2 SVGAGI. This CDR3 region has 12 residues. Trimming cost V 0 bases and J 7 bases, with 3 bases left between them. DNA of the CDR3: TGTGCCAGCAGTTACTCGGGTGAAAAACTGTTTTTT. Translating it yields CASSYSGEKLFF.

The chain couples TRBV7-3 to TRBJ2-1; 7 nucleotides agree with TRBD1. This CDR3 is 15 amino acids long. CDR1 SGHTA and CDR2 FQGTGA come from the germline V gene. The junction had 10 bases not matched to a gene; V was cut back by 2 bases and J by 9 bases. The CDR3 DNA reads as TGTGCCAGCAGCTTAGCACAGGGGACGGTGGGTGAGCAGTTCTTC. Its protein is CASSLAQGTVGEQFF.

This sequence joins TRBV7-2 and TRBJ2-7; TRBD1 aligns across 8 bases. With 5 bases clipped from V and 1 base from J, the junction kept 7 bases outside the gene matches. The CDR3 spans 15 residues. Germline CDR1 is SGHTA and CDR2 is FQGNSA. Here the CDR3 reads CASSPQGAKSYEQYF. Here the CDR3 DNA reads TGTGCCAGCAGCCCTCAGGGGGCTAAATCCTACGAGCAGTACTTC.

This clone was seen a handful of times. V and J are TRBV10-3 and TRBJ2-6; D is unresolved. CDR1 ENHRY and CDR2 SYGVKD come from the germline V gene. This CDR3 is built from 16 residues. The ends were cut back, 11 bases at V and 0 bases at J, with 17 bases in the middle. In DNA form, the CDR3 reads TGTGCCGCCGCAACCTTAGGTACCTCTGGGGCCAACGTCCTGACTTTC. The encoded protein is CAAATLGTSGANVLTF.

The chain carries TRBV5-4 and TRBJ2-3, with D possibly being TRBD2 (6 bases). The CDR3 has 16 residues. Looked up from germline, CDR1 is SGHNT and CDR2 is YYREEE (reference sequence). V shed 4 bases and J shed 5 bases, with 20 bases lying between them. This chain's CDR3 is CASSHKGRLGGDTQYF. CDR3 nucleotide sequence: TGTGCCAGCAGCCACAAAGGGCGGTTGGGAGGAGATACGCAGTATTTT.

The chain joins TRBV7-2 to TRBJ2-4; D may be TRBD1 or TRBD2 (5 bases each). Trimming stripped 1 base from V and 2 bases from J, with 12 bases between. Germline loops: CDR1 SGHTA, CDR2 FQGNSA. This CDR3 region has 16 residues. The CDR3 spells CASSLGGAGSKNIQYF. The CDR3 DNA reads as TGTGCCAGCAGCTTAGGAGGGGCAGGGTCCAAAAACATTCAGTACTTC.

In this sample, this clone turned up a few times. The chain recombines TRBV18 with TRBJ2-3, with 7 nucleotides matching TRBD1. There are 15 residues in the CDR3. Germline lookup yields CDR1 KGHSH and CDR2 LQKENI. V was clipped by 2 bases and J by 2 bases; unmatched bases: 4. As DNA, the CDR3 is TGTGCCAGCTCACCAAGGGACAGATTCACAGATACGCAGTATTTT. It specifies CASSPRDRFTDTQYF. The whole variable domain, remainder taken from reference TRBV18 and TRBJ2-3, is NAGVMQNPRHLVRRRGQEARLRCSPMKGHSHVYWYRQLPEEGLKFMVYLQKENIIDESGMPKERFSAEFPKEGPSILRIQQVVRGDSAAYFCASSPRDRFTDTQYFGPGTRLTVL.